This passage covers 22 T cell receptor beta chains from one sample sequenced in a study of T cells in Graves' hyperthyroidism and ophthalmopathy. What was amplified from RNA transcripts were TCR beta CDR3 regions. During a first-round RT-PCR of the TCR CDR3, the HTBI primer set was used. Each CDR3 protein is one row after TCRdb ran MiXCR on the multiplex PCR reads. The profile covers about 350,000 distinct CDR3 sequences, with about 15% appearing a single time and roughly 25% taken by the ten largest. Sequenced material: blood. The receptor set was obtained from a woman under 40 with Graves' hyperthyroidism.

Only a few counts were recorded for this clonotype. V is TRBV29-1 and J is TRBJ2-7; no definite D call. Trimming removed 4 bases at V and 6 bases at J, with 19 bases between. CDR1 SQVTM and CDR2 ANQGSEA come from the germline V gene. There are 14 residues in the CDR3. The CDR3 sequence is CSVANGRMAPEQYF. CDR3 sequence (DNA): TGCAGCGTTGCGAACGGACGGATGGCTCCCGAGCAGTACTTC.

A few counts support this clonotype. The CDR3 DNA sequence: TGTGCCAGCAGCTTAGTAGCGGACGGCAATCAGCCCCAGCATTTT. Translating gives CASSLVADGNQPQHF. V usage is TRBV11-2 and J usage is TRBJ1-5; D is ambiguous. The V gene's germline CDR1 is SGHAT and CDR2 FQNNGV. V lost 1 base to trimming and J lost 2 bases, with 9 bases between them. The CDR3 runs 15 residues. The full variable domain, its missing parts supplied by reference TRBV11-2 and TRBJ1-5, is EAGVAQSPRYKIIEKRQSVAFWCNPISGHATLYWYQQILGQGPKLLIQFQNNGVVDDSQLPKDRFSAERLKGVDSTLKIQPAKLEDSAVYLCASSLVADGNQPQHFGDGTRLSIL.

At least ten counts were recorded for this clonotype. The chain carries TRBV7-3 and TRBJ2-1; 11 nucleotides agree with TRBD2. This CDR3 comprises 14 residues. The V and J ends lost 3 bases and 9 bases, in that order; junction bases with no gene match: 4. Germline CDR1 and CDR2: SGHTA and FQGTGA. CDR3 region: CASSFRGTSGEQFF. For the CDR3, the DNA is TGTGCCAGCAGCTTCAGAGGGACTAGCGGTGAGCAGTTCTTC.

The chain links TRBV20-1 to TRBJ2-3, with TRBD2 matching over 8 bases. Trimming cost V 7 bases and J 1 base; bases outside gene matches: 4. The CDR3 is made up of 13 amino acids. Germline values: CDR1 DFQATT, CDR2 SNEGSKA (reference sequence). DNA for the CDR3: TGCAGTGGCCCACTAGCGGGCACAGATACGCAGTATTTT. Protein sequence: CSGPLAGTDTQYF.

This clonotype has just a few counts. Just one base apart from a much larger clone, this may be a read error. The chain has TRBV12-3 or TRBV12-4 and TRBJ1-2, with no clear D. The CDR3 runs to 13 residues. Between the trimmed V and J ends, which lost 7 bases and 3 bases, there was a span of 12 bases. The CDR3 bases are TGTGCCAGCACCCCCACCCCGGACTATGGCTACACCTTC. It translates to CASTPTPDYGYTF.

The genes are TRBV29-1 and TRBJ1-1; TRBD1 is a possible D gene (5 bases). Germline-derived CDR1 and CDR2 are SQVTM and ANQGSEA. The length of the CDR3 is 13 residues. The V end lost 1 base, the J end lost 6 bases, and 12 bases lay between the germline ends. CDR3 residues: CSVEGGSAPEAFF. CDR3 in DNA: TGCAGCGTTGAAGGGGGCTCCGCCCCTGAAGCTTTCTTT.

The rearrangement uses TRBV7-2 and TRBJ2-2, with TRBD1 matching 10 bases. V was clipped by 5 bases and J by 2 bases; unmatched bases: 11. Germline lookup yields CDR1 SGHTA and CDR2 FQGNSA. The CDR3 runs to 18 residues. The chain's CDR3 is CASSRQPQTGGNTGELFF. CDR3 in DNA: TGTGCCAGCAGCCGACAACCCCAGACAGGGGGCAACACCGGGGAGCTGTTTTTT.

This clonotype appeared many times. The chain has TRBV7-9 and TRBJ2-1, with 16 bases identical to TRBD2. V shed 6 bases and J 7 bases; nucleotides not matched to a gene: 3. The CDR3 is 15 residues long. Germline V gives CDR1 SEHNR, CDR2 FQNEAQ (reference sequence). CDR3 bases: TGTGCCAGCAGGTCGGGACTAGCGGGAGGGAATGAGCAGTTCTTC. It is translated as CASRSGLAGGNEQFF.

Comments on this clonotype: Possible read error: a much larger clone is one base away. The J gene is TRBJ2-3, the V gene TRBV7-9; 7 bases map to TRBD1. V lost 1 base, J lost 8 bases, and 9 bases stayed unmatched. Germline loops: CDR1 SEHNR, CDR2 FQNEAQ (reference sequence). The CDR3 is made up of 15 amino acids. DNA for the CDR3: TGTGCCAGCAGCTTAGACAGGGGCCGTATAGGTACGCAGTATTTT. It specifies CASSLDRGRIGTQYF.

This clonotype appeared a few times. J is TRBJ2-2 and V is TRBV7-2; D might be TRBD2 (6 bases). Looked up from germline, CDR1 is SGHTA and CDR2 is FQGNSA. Trimming left V 5 bases short and J 2 bases short, with 15 bases between. This CDR3 has 16 residues. CDR3 DNA: TGTGCCAGCAGCCCAGAGGCAGCGGGTAACACCGGGGAGCTGTTTTTT. This translates into CASSPEAAGNTGELFF. Together with reference TRBV7-2 and TRBJ2-2, the CDR3 gives the full variable domain: GAGVSQSPSNKVTEKGKDVELRCDPISGHTALYWYRQSLGQGLEFLIYFQGNSAPDKSGLPSDRFSAERTGGSVSTLTIQRTQQEDSAVYLCASSPEAAGNTGELFFGEGSRLTVL.

This clonotype turned up a few times. The gene calls are TRBV20-1 and TRBJ2-3; D is uncertain. V was trimmed by 4 bases and J by 5 bases, leaving 4 bases between them. Germline assignment: CDR1 DFQATT and CDR2 SNEGSKA (reference sequence). CDR3 length: 10 residues. This CDR3 is CSAKGDTQYF. In DNA form, the CDR3 reads TGCAGTGCTAAGGGAGATACGCAGTATTTT.

The V call is TRBV20-1, the J call TRBJ1-2; D call uncertain. The germline V gene encodes CDR1 DFQATT and CDR2 SNEGSKA (reference sequence). The CDR3 length is 16 residues. The CDR3 sequence: CSTSGPLTRVDYGYTF. The DNA for the CDR3 is TGCAGCACCTCCGGGCCTCTGACACGAGTGGACTATGGCTACACCTTC.

This clonotype was picked up a small number of times. This chain connects TRBV20-1 to TRBJ2-7; TRBD2 agrees at 10 bases. The CDR3 loop spans 14 amino acids. Germline V CDR1 and CDR2: DFQATT, SNEGSKA (reference sequence). With V trimmed by 0 bases and J by 7 bases, 6 bases remained unmatched. The CDR3 region is CSAREGTSVYEQYF. The CDR3 DNA follows: TGCAGTGCTAGAGAGGGGACTAGCGTCTATGAGCAGTACTTC.

Only a few counts were recorded for this clonotype. The V gene is TRBV19, the J gene TRBJ1-1; D is ambiguous. Germline V gene lookup returns CDR1 LNHDA and CDR2 SQIVND (reference sequence). The V end was cut by 3 bases, the J end by 1 base, with 9 bases between. This CDR3 region has 14 residues. CDR3 loop: CASSMLGGNTEAFF. The CDR3 nucleotides are TGTGCCAGTAGTATGTTAGGCGGGAACACTGAAGCTTTCTTT.

In its sample, this clonotype was seen many times. The V call is TRBV12-3 or TRBV12-4, the J call TRBJ1-4, with TRBD1 matching 10 bases. The CDR3 contains 14 residues. With V trimmed by 6 bases and J by 4 bases, 2 bases remained unmatched. The CDR3 nucleotides are TGTGCCAGCAGGGGGACAGGGGTTAATGAAAAACTGTTTTTT. Translating gives CASRGTGVNEKLFF.

At least ten counts were recorded for this clonotype. V usage is TRBV5-1 and J usage is TRBJ2-1; tentative D call: TRBD2 (6 bases). The CDR3 runs 15 residues. Looked up from germline, CDR1 is SGHRS and CDR2 is YFSETQ. V lost 0 bases, J lost 6 bases, and 13 bases lay in between. The CDR3 nucleotides are TGCGCCAGCAGCTTGGTGGCCGGGAGTACCAATGAGCAGTTCTTC. It specifies CASSLVAGSTNEQFF.

This chain links TRBV29-1 with TRBJ2-5; 11 bases map to TRBD2. The germline V gene has CDR1 SQVTM and CDR2 ANQGSEA. The V gene end was trimmed by 7 bases and the J gene end by 5 bases; junction bases not matched to a gene: 9. There are 14 residues in the CDR3. CDR3 sequence reads: CSAPVAGGRETQYF. CDR3 nucleotides: TGCAGCGCCCCCGTAGCGGGAGGGAGGGAGACCCAGTACTTC.

The chain joins TRBV19 to TRBJ1-6; D remains unclear. The V end lost 0 bases, the J end lost 7 bases, and 10 bases lay between the germline ends. The CDR3 extends over 15 amino acids. Germline lookup yields CDR1 LNHDA and CDR2 SQIVND (reference sequence). The CDR3 sequence is CASSIDLQKNSPLHF. CDR3 bases: TGTGCCAGTAGTATAGATCTACAGAAAAATTCACCCCTCCACTTT. Filled out from reference TRBV19 and TRBJ1-6, the complete variable domain reads DGGITQSPKYLFRKEGQNVTLSCEQNLNHDAMYWYRQDPGQGLRLIYYSQIVNDFQKGDIAEGYSVSREKKESFPLTVTSAQKNPTAFYLCASSIDLQKNSPLHFGNGTRLTVT.

At least ten counts were recorded for this clonotype. The gene calls are TRBV3-1 and TRBJ2-1; D is possibly TRBD1 (5 bases). CDR1 is LGHDT, CDR2 YNNKEL, per germline (reference sequence). Trimming stripped 0 bases from V and 0 bases from J, with 9 bases between. This CDR3 is 16 amino acids long. The CDR3 DNA reads as TGTGCCAGCAGCCAAGAAGGTCAGGGCTCCTACAATGAGCAGTTCTTC. It specifies CASSQEGQGSYNEQFF.

The sample holds many counts of this clonotype. The CDR3: CASSDLTGPDRYGYTF. CDR3 bases: TGTGCCAGCAGTGACTTGACGGGCCCGGATCGGTATGGCTACACCTTC. This chain joins TRBV6-1 and TRBJ1-2; D remains ambiguous. CDR1 and CDR2 from the germline V gene are MNHNS and SASEGT. V dropped 3 bases and J dropped 5 bases, with 19 bases sitting between them. The CDR3 loop spans 16 amino acids.

This rearrangement joins TRBV12-3 or TRBV12-4 to TRBJ2-5; possible D gene TRBD1, 6 bases. The CDR3 has 14 residues. V gave up 1 base and J gave up 5 bases, with 11 bases separating them. CDR3 protein: CASSLGGPWETQYF. Here the CDR3 DNA reads TGTGCCAGCAGTTTAGGGGGGCCTTGGGAGACCCAGTACTTC.

This clonotype appeared many times. This chain connects TRBV6-1 to TRBJ1-1, with D hard to call. Germline V gene sequence: CDR1 MNHNS, CDR2 SASEGT. Trimming removed 6 bases at V and 4 bases at J, with 9 bases between. This CDR3 spans 12 amino acids. CDR3 sequence: CASRSGGTEAFF. In nucleotides, the CDR3 is TGTGCCAGCAGATCCGGTGGCACTGAAGCTTTCTTT.